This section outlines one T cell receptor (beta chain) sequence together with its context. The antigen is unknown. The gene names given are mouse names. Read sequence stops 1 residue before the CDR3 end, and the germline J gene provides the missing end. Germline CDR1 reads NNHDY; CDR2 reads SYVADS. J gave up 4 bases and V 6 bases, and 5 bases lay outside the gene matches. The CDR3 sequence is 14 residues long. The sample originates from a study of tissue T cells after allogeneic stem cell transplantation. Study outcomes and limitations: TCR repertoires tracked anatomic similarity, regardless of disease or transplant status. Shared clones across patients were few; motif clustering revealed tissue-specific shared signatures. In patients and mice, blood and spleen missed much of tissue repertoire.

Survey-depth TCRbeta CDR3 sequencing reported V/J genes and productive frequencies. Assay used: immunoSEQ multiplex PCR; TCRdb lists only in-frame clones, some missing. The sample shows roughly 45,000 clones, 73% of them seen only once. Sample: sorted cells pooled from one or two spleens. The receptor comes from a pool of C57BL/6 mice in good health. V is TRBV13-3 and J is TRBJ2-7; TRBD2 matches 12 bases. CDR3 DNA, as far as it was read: TGTGCCAGCACCCGGGACTGGGGGGCTTATGAACAGTAC. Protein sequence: CASTRDWGAYEQY. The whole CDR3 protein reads CASTRDWGAYEQYF.